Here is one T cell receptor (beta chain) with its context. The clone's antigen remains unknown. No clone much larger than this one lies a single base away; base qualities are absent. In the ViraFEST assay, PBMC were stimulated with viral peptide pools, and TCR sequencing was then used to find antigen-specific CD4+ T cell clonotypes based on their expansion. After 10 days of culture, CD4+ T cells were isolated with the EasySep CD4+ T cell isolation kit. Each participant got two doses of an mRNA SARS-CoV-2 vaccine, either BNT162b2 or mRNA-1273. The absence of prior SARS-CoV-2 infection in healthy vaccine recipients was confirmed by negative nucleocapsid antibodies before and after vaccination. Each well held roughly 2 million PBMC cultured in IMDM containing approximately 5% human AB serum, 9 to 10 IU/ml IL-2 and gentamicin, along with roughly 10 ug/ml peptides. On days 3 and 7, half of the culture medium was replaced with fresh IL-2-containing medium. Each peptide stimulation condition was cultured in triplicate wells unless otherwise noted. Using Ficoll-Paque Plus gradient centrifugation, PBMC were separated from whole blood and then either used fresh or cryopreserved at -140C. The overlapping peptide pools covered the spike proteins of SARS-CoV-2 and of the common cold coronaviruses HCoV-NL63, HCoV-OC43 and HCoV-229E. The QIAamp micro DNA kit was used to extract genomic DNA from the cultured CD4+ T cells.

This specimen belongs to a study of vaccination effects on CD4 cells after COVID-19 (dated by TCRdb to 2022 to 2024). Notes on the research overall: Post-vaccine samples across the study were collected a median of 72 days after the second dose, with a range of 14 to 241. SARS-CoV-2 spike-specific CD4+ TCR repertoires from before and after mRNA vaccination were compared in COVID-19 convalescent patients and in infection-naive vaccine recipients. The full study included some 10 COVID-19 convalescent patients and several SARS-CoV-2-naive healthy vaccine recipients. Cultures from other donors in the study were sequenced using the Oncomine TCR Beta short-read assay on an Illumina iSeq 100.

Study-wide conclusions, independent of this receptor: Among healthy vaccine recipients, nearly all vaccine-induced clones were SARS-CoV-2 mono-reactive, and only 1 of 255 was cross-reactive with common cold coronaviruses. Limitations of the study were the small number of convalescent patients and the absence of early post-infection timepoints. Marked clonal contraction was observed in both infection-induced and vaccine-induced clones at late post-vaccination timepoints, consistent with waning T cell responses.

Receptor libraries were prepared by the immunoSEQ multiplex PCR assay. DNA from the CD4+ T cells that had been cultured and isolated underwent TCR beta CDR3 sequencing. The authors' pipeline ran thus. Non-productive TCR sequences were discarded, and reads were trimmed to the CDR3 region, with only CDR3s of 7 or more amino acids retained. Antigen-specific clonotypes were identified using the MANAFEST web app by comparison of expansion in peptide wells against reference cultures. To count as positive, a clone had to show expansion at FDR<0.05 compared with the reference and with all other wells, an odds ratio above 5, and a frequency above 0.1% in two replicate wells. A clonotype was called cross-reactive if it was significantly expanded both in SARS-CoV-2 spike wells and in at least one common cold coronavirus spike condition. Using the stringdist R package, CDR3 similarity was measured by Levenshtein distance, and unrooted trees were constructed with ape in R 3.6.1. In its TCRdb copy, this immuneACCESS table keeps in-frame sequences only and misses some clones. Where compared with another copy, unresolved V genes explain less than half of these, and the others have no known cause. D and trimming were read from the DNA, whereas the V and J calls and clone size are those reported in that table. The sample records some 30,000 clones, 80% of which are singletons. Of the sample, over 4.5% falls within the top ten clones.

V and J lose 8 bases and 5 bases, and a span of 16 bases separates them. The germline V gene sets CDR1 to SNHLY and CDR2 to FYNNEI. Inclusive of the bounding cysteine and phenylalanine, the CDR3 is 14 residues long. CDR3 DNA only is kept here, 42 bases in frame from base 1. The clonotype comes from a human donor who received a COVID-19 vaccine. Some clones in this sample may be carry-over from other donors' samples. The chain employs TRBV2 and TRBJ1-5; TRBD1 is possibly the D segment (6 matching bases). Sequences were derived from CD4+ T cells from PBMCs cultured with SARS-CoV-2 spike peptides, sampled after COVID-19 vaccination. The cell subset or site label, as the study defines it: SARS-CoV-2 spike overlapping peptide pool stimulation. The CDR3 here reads CASSSDRRDQPQHF. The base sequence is TGTGCCAGCTCGTCGGACAGAAGGGATCAGCCCCAGCATTTT.